Following are 23 T cell receptor beta chains from one sample sequenced in a study of Graves' ophthalmopathy and Graves' hyperthyroidism. The sequenced template was RNA, covering the TCR beta CDR3 region. Following a first-round RT-PCR that used HTBI primers, a second-round multiplex PCR was carried out. TCRdb called the multiplex PCR reads again in MiXCR, with one record for every CDR3 protein. The sample has over a million distinct CDR3 sequences, around a third seen once. The material sequenced was peripheral blood or thyroid tissue (not recorded which). All receptors derive from an adult man with Graves' hyperthyroidism.

This clonotype was counted at least ten times. The chain joins TRBV7-9 to TRBJ1-2, with a tentative D call TRBD1 (5 bases). Trimming took off 4 bases at V and 6 bases at J, with 15 bases between the two ends. Germline lookup yields CDR1 SEHNR and CDR2 FQNEAQ (reference sequence). The CDR3 is 14 residues long. CDR3 nucleotide sequence: TGTGCCAGCAGCTCTCGAGCAGGGTTGGATGGCTACACCTTC. Its translation is CASSSRAGLDGYTF.

This clonotype has just a few counts. V and J are TRBV6-1 and TRBJ1-5; D is possibly TRBD1 (6 bases). Germline V lookup: CDR1 MNHNS, CDR2 SASEGT. Trimming cost V 7 bases and J 2 bases, with 15 bases left between them. CDR3 length: 15 amino acids. The CDR3 is CASTQQGGGNQPQHF. CDR3 bases: TGTGCCAGCACCCAACAGGGCGGGGGCAATCAGCCCCAGCATTTT.

The J gene is TRBJ2-7, the V gene TRBV29-1; weak D call: TRBD2 (6 bases). This CDR3 has 15 residues. V was cut by 8 bases and J by 3 bases, with 23 bases left in between. Germline CDR1 SQVTM, CDR2 ANQGSEA. The CDR3: CSSQDSTGLRYEQYF. In nucleotides, the CDR3 is TGCAGCAGCCAAGATTCGACGGGACTCCGCTACGAGCAGTACTTC.

Comments on this clonotype: This may be a read error: a much more frequent sequence differs by one nucleotide. The chain employs TRBV5-1 and TRBJ1-4, with 7 bases lining up with TRBD1. The CDR3 loop spans 15 amino acids. The V gene's germline CDR1 is SGHRS and CDR2 YFSETQ. CDR3 DNA sequence: TGCGCCAGCAGCTCCGGGGACAGCCTTAATGGAAAACTGTTTTTT. Its protein is CASSSGDSLNGKLFF.

Note on this clonotype: Mismatch with germline at one junction end may stem from a read error. This chain joins TRBV7-9 and TRBJ1-2; D not resolved. The CDR3 is 14 residues long. Germline V gene data show CDR1 as SEHNR and CDR2 as FQNEAQ (reference sequence). The CDR3, as DNA: TGTGCCAGCAGTTTAGAAGGCGTACACTATGGCTACACCTTC. Encoded protein: CASSLEGVHYGYTF.

Many counts were recorded for this clonotype. This rearrangement joins TRBV7-9 to TRBJ2-5, with D possibly being TRBD1 (5 bases). The CDR3 is 14 residues long. The germline V gene encodes CDR1 SEHNR and CDR2 FQNEAQ (reference sequence). Trimming cost V 5 bases and J 0 bases, with 10 bases left between them. The CDR3 spells CASSPTVYQETQYF. The DNA for the CDR3 is TGTGCCAGCAGCCCGACAGTGTACCAAGAGACCCAGTACTTC.

The chain employs TRBV29-1 and TRBJ2-5, with 7 bases aligning to TRBD2. The germline gives CDR1 SQVTM, CDR2 ANQGSEA. Losses at the gene ends were 4 bases for V and 8 bases for J; bases not matched to a gene: 7. This CDR3 has 12 residues. The CDR3 bases are TGCAGCGTTGGGGGCGGGGAGGGCACCCAGTACTTC. Encoded protein: CSVGGGEGTQYF. Full variable domain (outside the CDR3, taken from reference TRBV29-1 and TRBJ2-5): SAVISQKPSRDICQRGTSLTIQCQVDSQVTMMFWYRQQPGQSLTLIATANQGSEATYESGFVIDKFPISRPNLTFSTLTVSNMSPEDSSIYLCSVGGGEGTQYFGPGTRLLVL.

As regards this clonotype: This clone may be a read error of a much larger clone one base away. The rearrangement links TRBV7-2 to TRBJ1-6, with 7 bases fitting TRBD1. CDR3 size: 15 residues. In germline, CDR1 is SGHTA, CDR2 FQGNSA. For the CDR3, the DNA is TGTGCCAGCAGACTTGCGGGACAGCGAAATTCACTCCTCCACTTT. This codes for CASRLAGQRNSLLHF.

The V gene is TRBV12-3 or TRBV12-4, the J gene TRBJ2-6, with TRBD1 as a possible D gene (6 bases). CDR3 size: 14 residues. V lost 11 bases and J 3 bases, leaving 14 bases between the germline ends. The CDR3 reads CAGGPGVGANVLTF. In nucleotides, the CDR3 is TGTGCCGGCGGACCAGGGGTTGGGGCCAACGTCCTGACTTTC.

The chain recombines TRBV20-1 with TRBJ2-7; D could derive from TRBD1 or TRBD2 (5 bases each). The CDR3 runs to 15 residues. Trimming left V 6 bases short and J 0 bases short, with 18 bases between. CDR1 is DFQATT and CDR2 is SNEGSKA in the germline V gene (reference sequence). CDR3 region: CSASPPGPSSYEQYF. CDR3 sequence (DNA): TGCAGTGCAAGCCCCCCGGGACCGAGCTCCTACGAGCAGTACTTC.

The sample holds many counts of this clonotype. The chain employs TRBV19 and TRBJ1-5; no clear D gene. V lost 4 bases and J 1 base, leaving 11 bases between the germline ends. There are 15 residues in the CDR3. From germline, CDR1 is LNHDA and CDR2 SQIVND (reference sequence). The CDR3: CASSRRFPSNQPQHF. The CDR3 coding sequence is TGTGCCAGTAGTAGACGCTTTCCGAGCAATCAGCCCCAGCATTTT.

J is TRBJ2-7 and V is TRBV2; D is possibly TRBD1 or TRBD2 (5 bases each). CDR3 length equals 13 residues. Germline-derived CDR1 and CDR2 are SNHLY and FYNNEI. CDR3 sequence (DNA): TGTGCTAGACCGGGGCAGGAGGCCTACGAGCAGTACTTC. Residues: CARPGQEAYEQYF.

The V and J genes are TRBV9 and TRBJ2-7, with 10 bases that match TRBD1. Germline lookup yields CDR1 SGDLS and CDR2 YYNGEE. The CDR3 runs 16 residues. Trimming took 0 bases from V and 2 from J; bases not matched to a gene: 5. The CDR3 sequence: CASSVGGQGRTYEQYF. CDR3 DNA sequence: TGTGCCAGCAGCGTAGGGGGACAGGGGCGAACCTACGAGCAGTACTTC.

This sequence joins TRBV4-1 and TRBJ2-7; unclear D gene. Germline CDR1 MGHRA, CDR2 YSYEKL. The CDR3 loop spans 15 amino acids. V was trimmed by 4 bases and J by 0 bases, leaving 13 bases between them. The CDR3 bases are TGCGCCAGCAGCCTCAGAGAAGGGTCCTCCTACGAGCAGTACTTC. Translating it yields CASSLREGSSYEQYF.

The genes are TRBV3-1 and TRBJ2-7; D is unclear. This CDR3 contains 13 residues. Germline V gene sequence: CDR1 LGHDT, CDR2 YNNKEL (reference sequence). V lost 3 bases to trimming and J lost 3 bases, with 9 bases between them. DNA for the CDR3: TGTGCCAGCAGCCAGATTTTAAGCTACGAGCAGTACTTC. Translated: CASSQILSYEQYF.

This clonotype has a handful of counts. The chain joins TRBV30 to TRBJ1-2, with TRBD1 identical over 9 bases. The CDR3 loop spans 15 amino acids. After removal of 0 bases from V and 6 bases from J, the junction contained 8 bases not matched to a gene. Germline CDR1 GTSNPN, CDR2 SVGIG (reference sequence). The CDR3 DNA sequence: TGTGCCTGGAGTGTCATCCCGGGACAGGGTGATGGCTACACCTTC. Translated, it gives CAWSVIPGQGDGYTF. Looking up the rest from reference TRBV30 and TRBJ1-2 gives the full variable domain: SQTIHQWPATLVQPVGSPLSLECTVEGTSNPNLYWYRQAAGRGLQLLFYSVGIGQISSEVPQNLSASRPQDRQFILSSKKLLLSDSGFYLCAWSVIPGQGDGYTFGSGTRLTVV.

The CDR3 sequence is CASSLRGTGVGEQYF. The CDR3 DNA sequence: TGCGCCAGCAGCCTCCGCGGGACTGGGGTCGGCGAGCAGTACTTC. The rearrangement uses TRBV5-1 and TRBJ2-7, with D perhaps TRBD2 (6 bases). Germline CDR1 and CDR2: SGHRS and YFSETQ. Trimming shortened V by 4 bases and J by 6 bases, and 20 bases separated the two germline ends. There are 15 residues in the CDR3.

Points on this clonotype: The junction departs from the called germline gene at one end, perhaps through a read error. This sequence joins TRBV2 and TRBJ1-4; D possibly corresponds to TRBD1 (5 bases). The CDR3 runs 14 residues. The germline gives CDR1 SNHLY, CDR2 FYNNEI. The CDR3 bases are TGTGCCAGCAAGGGGAGGCGGGCCAATGAAAAACTGGTTTTT. Translation gives CASKGRRANEKLVF. The full variable domain, with the rest looked up from reference TRBV2 and TRBJ1-4, is EPEVTQTPSHQVTQMGQEVILRCVPISNHLYFYWYRQILGQKVEFLVSFYNNEISEKSEIFDDQFSVERPDGSNFTLKIRSTKLEDSAMYFCASKGRRANEKLVFGSGTQLSVL.

In this sample, this clonotype turned up a few times. This sequence joins TRBV7-2 and TRBJ2-7; possible D gene TRBD1, 6 bases. This CDR3 comprises 12 residues. Germline V gene sequence: CDR1 SGHTA, CDR2 FQGNSA. The V gene lost 3 bases and the J gene lost 7 bases, with 10 bases spanning the gap. The CDR3 is CASSFRQGEQYF. The CDR3 DNA follows: TGTGCCAGCAGCTTTAGGCAGGGGGAGCAGTACTTC.

This clonotype occurred a few times. This chain links TRBV12-3 or TRBV12-4 with TRBJ1-5; D is perhaps TRBD1 (6 bases). The CDR3 contains 15 residues. V dropped 8 bases and J dropped 6 bases, with 20 bases sitting between them. The CDR3 region has the DNA TGTGCCAGCGCCCTCCTTTCCAGGGACATTCAGCCCCAGCATTTT. Its translation: CASALLSRDIQPQHF.

The rearrangement uses TRBV29-1 and TRBJ1-2; TRBD1 matches 8 bases. The V segment lost 8 bases and the J segment 4 bases; nucleotides outside the gene matches: 6. Germline V gene lookup returns CDR1 SQVTM and CDR2 ANQGSEA. The CDR3 is 12 amino acids. Here the CDR3 reads CSSNQGAYGYTF. For the CDR3, the DNA is TGCAGCTCGAACCAGGGGGCCTATGGCTACACCTTC.

About this clonotype itself: Mismatch with germline at one junction end may stem from a read error. The V gene is TRBV19, the J gene TRBJ1-1; no definite D call. This CDR3 spans 8 amino acids. In germline, CDR1 is LNHDA, CDR2 SQIVND (reference sequence). The CDR3 sequence: CASSLSVF. CDR3 nucleotides: TGTGCCAGTAGCCTTTCGGTGTTT.

About this clonotype: Since a much larger clone is just one base distant, this may be a read error. The chain is built from TRBV29-1 and TRBJ2-2; D is possibly TRBD1 (6 bases). The CDR3 is 13 residues long. Germline CDR1 reads SQVTM; CDR2 reads ANQGSEA. The CDR3 loop reads CSVTDRNTEELFF. CDR3 in DNA: TGCAGCGTTACGGACAGAAACACCGAGGAGCTGTTTTTT.